This is a list of T cell receptor beta chains from one sample in a study of cytomegalovirus exposure and HLA in healthy donors. Using immunoSEQ multiplex PCR, the repertoire was profiled, and TCRdb retains in-frame clones only, with some absent. This table holds around 160,000 clones, approximately 78% found once. The sample comprised PBMCs. The receptors stem from a male donor in good health and CMV-seronegative. The CDR3 runs from the conserved cysteine through the conserved F or W.

V: TRBV19
J: TRBJ2-5
CDR3: CASSIDHRASGGGATQYF

V: TRBV5-4
J: TRBJ1-1
CDR3: CASSPTAGTGSTEAFF

V: TRBV5-4
J: TRBJ2-5
CDR3: CASSAFAGPQETQYF

V: TRBV11-2
J: TRBJ2-3
CDR3: CASSLETDRGRRDTQYF

V: TRBV7-8
J: TRBJ2-7
CDR3: CASSLEYGTSGSGVHEQYF

V: TRBV11-3
J: TRBJ2-7
CDR3: CASSLDPGSSYEQYF

V: TRBV25-1
J: TRBJ2-2
CDR3: CASSPPANTGELFF

V: TRBV4-2
J: TRBJ2-2
CDR3: CASSQVVGGAGELFF

V: TRBV5-1
J: TRBJ2-1
CDR3: CASSSRRLAGEQFF

V: TRBV5-6
J: TRBJ1-1
CDR3: CASSYNVGTGNTEAFF

V: TRBV19
J: TRBJ2-5
CDR3: CASSITGTRGETQYF

V: TRBV2
J: TRBJ1-4
CDR3: CASKALTGPPVATNEKLFF

V: TRBV6-5
J: TRBJ1-2
CDR3: CASSYGAQTGYGYTF

V: TRBV6-5
J: TRBJ1-1
CDR3: CASSVQGMNTEAFF

V: TRBV5-1
J: TRBJ1-1
CDR3: CASSATTGNTEAFF

V: TRBV19
J: TRBJ2-2
CDR3: CATKAPEAASFTGELFF

V: TRBV5-6
J: TRBJ2-3
CDR3: CASSLEAGTGLGTQYF

V: TRBV5-1
J: TRBJ1-5
CDR3: CASSPGQGEQPQHF

V: TRBV19
J: TRBJ1-3
CDR3: CASSIGGVGNTIYF

V: TRBV10-3
J: TRBJ2-5
CDR3: CAISPGLSGETQYF

V: TRBV7-2
J: TRBJ2-2
CDR3: CASSQQGTGELFF

V: TRBV4-2
J: TRBJ1-5
CDR3: CASSQAGNQPQHF

V: TRBV10-3
J: TRBJ2-2
CDR3: CAISGTGGDTGELFF

V: TRBV10-3
J: TRBJ1-5
CDR3: CAITPGQVKQPQHF

V: TRBV14
J: TRBJ2-6
CDR3: CASSPRQGNGGANVLTF

V: TRBV14
J: TRBJ2-2
CDR3: CASSQVGQGAGTGELFF

V: TRBV7-9
J: TRBJ2-7
CDR3: CASSFAAGGPYEQYF

V: TRBV19
J: TRBJ2-1
CDR3: CASSPGLAGFSYNEQFF

V: TRBV11-2
J: TRBJ2-5
CDR3: CASSLGTGGLTETQYF

V: TRBV5-1
J: TRBJ2-5
CDR3: CASSSGQGGETQYF

V: TRBV9
J: TRBJ2-3
CDR3: CASSGSGRASDTQYF

V: TRBV28
J: TRBJ1-2
CDR3: CASSLSLRPYGYTF

V: TRBV19
J: TRBJ2-7
CDR3: CASSISSGRAAYEQYF

V: TRBV2
J: TRBJ2-5
CDR3: CASSGVLSQGQETQYF

V: TRBV18
J: TRBJ2-1
CDR3: CASSILVVGSGTHNEQFF

V: TRBV14
J: TRBJ1-1
CDR3: CASSLQENTEAFF

V: TRBV7-2
J: TRBJ2-6
CDR3: CASSLKGGSGANVLTF

V: TRBV6-1
J: TRBJ2-1
CDR3: CASSVHRDRVNNEQFF

V: TRBV11-2
J: TRBJ2-7
CDR3: CASGLAGGNEQYF

V: TRBV29-1
J: TRBJ2-3
CDR3: CSVTERGTDTQYF

V: TRBV27
J: TRBJ1-2
CDR3: CASSPYDRAPNYGYTF

V: TRBV4-3
J: TRBJ2-3
CDR3: CASSQAQGQGTDTQYF

V: TRBV19
J: TRBJ1-6
CDR3: CASSANPGQGNSPLHF

V: TRBV25-1
J: TRBJ2-6
CDR3: CAILSGANVLTF

V: TRBV5-6
J: TRBJ2-7
CDR3: CASSFPGVYEQYF